The subject of this entry is one T cell receptor (beta chain). Single viable CD3+CD4+CD8-CD45RO+ cells were sorted as the memory CD4+ T cells. In the source study's methods: After removing out-of-frame reads, 2 million to 2.5 million distinct TCRbeta sequences remained. Assay used: immunoSEQ multiplex PCR; TCRdb lists only in-frame clones, some missing. That table is the source of V, J and clone size, and D and trimming were worked out from the DNA. The profile covers tens of thousands of clones, with about four fifths appearing a single time and approximately 0.68% taken by the ten largest. This CDR3 has 15 amino acids. Per the germline V gene, CDR1 is SGHTA and CDR2 is FQGNSA. Trimming pared 5 bases from V and 3 bases from J, leaving 17 bases between. These data come from a study of memory CD4+ T cells and cytomegalovirus serostatus. Across the whole study: Of the healthy Belgian adults, 9 or 10 were CMV seropositive and 20 to 30 seronegative.

The source of this sequence is an adult in good health and CMV-seronegative. The specimen was memory CD4+ T cells from blood. The gene calls are TRBV7-2 and TRBJ2-7; the D gene is possibly TRBD2 (7 bases). In DNA form, the CDR3 reads TGTGCCAGCAGCCGTACTAGGGGGGGGGACTACGAGCAGTACTTC. It encodes CASSRTRGGDYEQYF. Looking up the rest from reference TRBV7-2 and TRBJ2-7 gives the full variable domain: GAGVSQSPSNKVTEKGKDVELRCDPISGHTALYWYRQSLGQGLEFLIYFQGNSAPDKSGLPSDRFSAERTGGSVSTLTIQRTQQEDSAVYLCASSRTRGGDYEQYFGPGTRLTVT.